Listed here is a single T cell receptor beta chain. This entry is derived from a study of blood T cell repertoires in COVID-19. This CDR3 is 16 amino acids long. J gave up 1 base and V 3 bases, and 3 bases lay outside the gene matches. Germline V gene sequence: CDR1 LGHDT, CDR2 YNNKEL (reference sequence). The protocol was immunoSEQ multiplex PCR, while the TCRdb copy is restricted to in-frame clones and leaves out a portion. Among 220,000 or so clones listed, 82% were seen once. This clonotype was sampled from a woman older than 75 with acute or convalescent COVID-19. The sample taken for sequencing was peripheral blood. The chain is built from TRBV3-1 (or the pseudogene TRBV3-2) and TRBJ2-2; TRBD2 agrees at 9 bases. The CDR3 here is CASSQVAGVNTGELFF. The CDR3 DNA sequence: TGTGCCAGCAGCCAGGTAGCGGGGGTGAACACCGGGGAGCTGTTTTTT.